The T cell receptor beta chain described here comes from a study of response to subunit inactivated influenza vaccine. From the RT-PCR reads, TCRdb called clonotypes with MiXCR, one entry per CDR3 protein. The data contain roughly 570,000 distinct CDR3 sequences, 14% of them singletons. This clonotype was seen a handful of times. The V and J ends lost 3 bases and 2 bases respectively, with 19 bases between them. The CDR3 has 17 amino acids. The chain joins TRBV12-3 or TRBV12-4 to TRBJ1-1, with D unresolved. This sequence originates from a man aged 50-60 years who received an inactivated influenza vaccine. The sample here was PBMCs from blood, taken 11 to 12 days after vaccination. The CDR3 sequence: CASSFLSAGLYNTEAFF. In DNA form, the CDR3 reads TGTGCCAGCAGTTTCTTATCTGCCGGACTGTATAACACTGAAGCTTTCTTT.